Listed below are T cell receptor beta chains from one sample, sequenced in a study of early T cells in non-severe SARS-CoV-2 infection. TCRdb recomputed calls from the 5' RACE reads with MiXCR, one row per CDR3 protein. The sample has around 86,000 distinct CDR3 sequences, around 15% seen once. The sequenced sample consisted of whole blood. Receptor source: an adult who was a healthcare worker with PCR-confirmed SARS-CoV-2 infection or an uninfected control (not recorded which). Each CDR3 is given with its conserved first and last residue. A D gene is named only where the DNA matches it firmly. Size values are once, few and many counts, or a class for expanded clones, and some rows have none.

TRBJ2-5,few,TRBV7-2,TRBD2,CASSGRWGGETQYF,TGTGCCAGCAGCGGACGGTGGGGAGGGGAGACCCAGTACTTC
TRBJ2-1,few,TRBV4-2,NA,CASSQDFGDSYNEQFF,TGTGCCAGCAGCCAAGATTTCGGGGACTCCTACAATGAGCAGTTCTTC
TRBJ2-5,few,TRBV19,NA,CASSPTGTGGETQYF,TGTGCCAGTAGTCCTACTGGGACGGGTGGGGAGACCCAGTACTTC
TRBJ2-3,few,TRBV29-1,TRBD2,CSVISGGAGDTQYF,TGCAGCGTTATATCCGGGGGGGCCGGTGATACGCAGTATTTT
TRBJ2-1,many,TRBV27,NA,CASSFPGGYNEQFF,TGTGCCAGCAGTTTCCCTGGGGGTTACAATGAGCAGTTCTTC
TRBJ2-2,NA,TRBV30,NA,CAWSVQGGAGELFF,TGTGCCTGGAGTGTCCAGGGTGGGGCCGGGGAGCTGTTTTTT
TRBJ2-1,many,TRBV29-1,TRBD1,CSVEVFEGSGQGRNEQFF,TGCAGCGTTGAAGTTTTTGAGGGCTCGGGACAGGGACGCAATGAGCAGTTCTTC
TRBJ1-3,NA,TRBV12-3/TRBV12-4,NA,CASSYGSRDTIYF,TGTGCCAGCAGTTACGGGTCCAGGGACACCATATATTTT
TRBJ2-2,few,TRBV6-5,NA,CASSSRGQHTGELFF,TGTGCCAGCAGTTCCCGGGGCCAACACACCGGGGAGCTGTTTTTT
TRBJ2-2,few,TRBV12-3/TRBV12-4,TRBD1,CASSTGANTGELFF,TGTGCCAGCAGTACAGGGGCGAACACCGGGGAGCTGTTTTTT
TRBJ1-6,many,TRBV3-1,NA,CASSQDMGNSPLHF,TGTGCCAGCAGCCAAGATATGGGGAATTCACCCCTCCACTTT
TRBJ2-2,NA,TRBV30,NA,CAWSWTLKGSAGELFF,TGTGCCTGGAGTTGGACACTCAAAGGGTCGGCCGGGGAGCTGTTTTTT
TRBJ2-4,NA,TRBV7-8,NA,CASSPSASFLAKNIQYF,TGTGCCAGCAGCCCCTCGGCGAGTTTTCTAGCCAAAAACATTCAGTACTTC
TRBJ1-4,NA,TRBV9,TRBD1,CASSVGDRNEKLFF,TGTGCCAGCAGCGTAGGGGACAGAAATGAAAAACTGTTTTTT
TRBJ2-1,few,TRBV18,TRBD1,CASSPTNRGSYNEQFF,TGTGCCAGCTCCCCTACCAACAGGGGCTCCTACAATGAGCAGTTCTTC
TRBJ2-3,NA,TRBV12-3/TRBV12-4,NA,CASSFVLAGTDTQYF,TGTGCCAGCAGTTTCGTATTGGCAGGCACAGATACGCAGTATTTT
TRBJ1-5,few,TRBV30,NA,CAWSPPDQPQHF,TGTGCCTGGAGCCCTCCCGATCAGCCCCAGCATTTT
TRBJ2-1,few,TRBV12-3/TRBV12-4,NA,CASNKAYNEQFF,TGTGCCAGCAATAAGGCCTACAATGAGCAGTTCTTC
TRBJ2-5,few,TRBV15,NA,CATSRDRVQETQYF,TGTGCCACCAGCAGAGATAGGGTCCAAGAGACCCAGTACTTC
TRBJ1-4,NA,TRBV5-1,NA,CASRGQREKLFF,TGCGCCAGCAGAGGACAAAGGGAAAAACTGTTTTTT
TRBJ1-5,NA,TRBV20-1,TRBD1,CSARDEDRGKNQPQHF,TGCAGTGCTAGAGATGAAGACAGGGGAAAGAATCAGCCCCAGCATTTT
TRBJ2-2,few,TRBV12-3/TRBV12-4,NA,CASSLGASATNTGELFF,TGTGCCAGCAGTTTAGGGGCTAGCGCAACCAACACCGGGGAGCTGTTTTTT
TRBJ2-5,NA,TRBV12-5,NA,CASGLFPRDETQYF,TGTGCTAGTGGTTTGTTTCCCAGGGATGAGACCCAGTACTTC
TRBJ1-1,NA,TRBV7-3,NA,CASSSGHAMNTEAFF,TGTGCCAGCAGCTCGGGACATGCGATGAACACTGAAGCTTTCTTT
TRBJ2-5,many,TRBV19,TRBD1,CASSIGGTGPKTQYF,TGTGCCAGTAGTATAGGAGGGACAGGGCCGAAGACCCAGTACTTC
TRBJ2-3,few,TRBV30,NA,CAWTPSTSTDTQYF,TGTGCCTGGACGCCAAGTACTAGCACAGATACGCAGTATTTT
TRBJ1-2,few,TRBV5-5,NA,CASSTFVGAAGYTF,TGTGCCAGCAGCACCTTCGTGGGGGCTGCTGGCTACACCTTC
TRBJ2-2,many,TRBV5-1,TRBD1,CASSSSGTANTGELFF,TGCGCCAGCAGCTCCTCCGGGACAGCGAACACCGGGGAGCTGTTTTTT
TRBJ1-6,NA,TRBV25-1,TRBD1,CASEEPGGYNSPLHF,TGTGCCAGCGAAGAGCCAGGGGGCTATAATTCACCCCTCCACTTT
TRBJ2-2,many,TRBV29-1,NA,CSASRGGNTGELFF,TGCAGCGCGAGCAGGGGCGGGAACACCGGGGAGCTGTTTTTT
TRBJ2-3,few,TRBV27,TRBD2,CASSQWGGGADTQYF,TGTGCCAGCAGTCAATGGGGGGGAGGAGCAGATACGCAGTATTTT
TRBJ1-1,few,TRBV18,NA,CASSQSGMNTEAFF,TGTGCCAGCTCACAATCTGGGATGAACACTGAAGCTTTCTTT
TRBJ1-2,few,TRBV11-3,NA,CASSSRSWGWYDYTF,TGTGCCAGCAGCTCCCGGAGCTGGGGATGGTATGACTACACCTTC
TRBJ2-5,NA,TRBV25-1,NA,CASSELETQYF,TGTGCCAGCAGTGAATTAGAGACCCAGTACTTC
TRBJ1-2,once,TRBV6-5,TRBD1,CASSRGQGHYGYTF,TGTGCCAGCAGTCGGGGACAGGGGCACTATGGCTACACCTTC
TRBJ1-1,few,TRBV21-1,NA,CASIRTGMNTEAFF,TGTGCCAGCATTCGGACAGGGATGAACACTGAAGCTTTCTTT
TRBJ2-1,NA,TRBV29-1,NA,CSVPGYNEQFF,TGCAGCGTTCCGGGGTACAATGAGCAGTTCTTC
TRBJ2-3,many,TRBV6-6,NA,CASSFWGTDTQYF,TGTGCCAGCAGTTTCTGGGGCACAGATACGCAGTATTTT
TRBJ2-2,NA,TRBV9,NA,CASSVVQGATGELFF,TGTGCCAGCAGCGTAGTACAGGGAGCCACCGGGGAGCTGTTTTTT
TRBJ1-5,many,TRBV7-9,NA,CASSGWTLGHLDF,TGTGCCAGCAGCGGATGGACACTGGGACATCTGGATTTT
TRBJ1-2,few,TRBV7-2,NA,CANSREPPDGYTF,TGTGCCAACTCCCGTGAGCCGCCCGATGGCTACACCTTC
TRBJ2-1,NA,TRBV20-1,TRBD2,CSASRSGGAYSEQFF,TGCAGTGCTAGCCGTAGCGGGGGGGCTTACTCTGAGCAGTTCTTC
TRBJ1-5,few,TRBV14,NA,CASSQDLFGRDIYLFSNQPQHF,TGTGCCAGCAGCCAAGATTTATTTGGCAGGGACATCTATCTGTTTAGCAATCAGCCCCAGCATTTT
TRBJ2-5,few,TRBV11-2,NA,CASSFTGRGLETQYF,TGTGCCAGCAGCTTTACGGGCAGGGGTCTAGAGACCCAGTACTTC
TRBJ2-1,NA,TRBV12-3/TRBV12-4,NA,CASSPHWGEQFF,TGTGCCAGCAGTCCCCATTGGGGTGAGCAGTTCTTC
TRBJ2-3,few,TRBV7-8,NA,CATARDGTDTQYF,TGTGCCACCGCCAGGGACGGTACAGATACGCAGTATTTT
TRBJ2-1,NA,TRBV29-1,TRBD1,CSVDVDKGANEQFF,TGCAGCGTTGATGTTGATAAGGGGGCAAATGAGCAGTTCTTC
TRBJ2-1,NA,TRBV9,NA,CASSVVTGPEQFF,TGTGCCAGCAGCGTAGTGACGGGGCCCGAGCAGTTCTTC
TRBJ1-1,few,TRBV13,NA,CASSLGGQNTEAFF,TGTGCCAGCAGCTTAGGTGGGCAGAACACTGAAGCTTTCTTT
TRBJ1-3,few,TRBV7-9,NA,CASTLGAGRDTIYF,TGTGCCAGCACCCTAGGGGCAGGGAGAGACACCATATATTTT
TRBJ2-1,NA,TRBV29-1,TRBD1,CSVLYQGENNEQFF,TGCAGCGTTCTCTACCAGGGGGAAAACAATGAGCAGTTCTTC
TRBJ2-5,few,TRBV5-1,NA,CASSAGQLLETQYF,TGCGCCAGCAGCGCGGGACAGCTTCTGGAGACCCAGTACTTC
TRBJ1-3,few,TRBV30,NA,CAWSVSGHSENTIYF,TGTGCCTGGAGTGTATCGGGTCACTCTGAAAACACCATATATTTT